This entry is about one TCR beta chain. Its antigen is undetermined. The sample comes from a study of shared clonotypes between healthy human individuals. About the research overall: Three CD4 naive, three CD4 memory, two CD8 naive and one CD8 memory plate were used per donor.

Caucasian adults residing in Nashville, Tennessee made up all the donors. Clones were sequenced by immunoSEQ multiplex PCR, and TCRdb holds only the in-frame ones, with some missing. The sample carries 2.3 million or so clones, approximately 95% recorded once. V was pared by 3 bases and J by 8 bases, with 19 bases between. CDR1 and CDR2 (germline): LNHDA, SQIVND (reference sequence). The CDR3 loop spans 15 amino acids. Study observations and caveats: Relative to their counterparts shared across all four donors, non-shared clonotypes exhibited diminished generation probabilities.

The specimen sequenced was naive CD4+ T cells from PBMCs. Subset described: CD45RA+ positively selected. The clonotype originates from a man aged 18 to 30 in good health. Some clones in this sample may be carry-over from other donors' samples. The chain uses TRBV19 and TRBJ1-1, with D tentatively TRBD1 (5 bases). CDR3 sequence (DNA): TGTGCCAGTAGTATGTGGGGCGGAACAAGTTCAGAAGCTTTCTTT. Residues: CASSMWGGTSSEAFF.